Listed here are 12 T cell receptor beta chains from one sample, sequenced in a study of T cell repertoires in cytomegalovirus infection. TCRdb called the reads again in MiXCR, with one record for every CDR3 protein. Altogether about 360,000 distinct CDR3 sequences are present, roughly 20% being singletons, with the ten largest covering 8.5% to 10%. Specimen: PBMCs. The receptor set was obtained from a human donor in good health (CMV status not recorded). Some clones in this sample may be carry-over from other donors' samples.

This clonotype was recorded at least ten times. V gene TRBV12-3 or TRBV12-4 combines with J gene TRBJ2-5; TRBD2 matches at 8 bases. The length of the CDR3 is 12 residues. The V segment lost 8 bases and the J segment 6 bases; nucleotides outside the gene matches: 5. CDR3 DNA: TGTGCCAGCCGGGGACTAGTCCAGACCCAGTACTTC. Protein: CASRGLVQTQYF.

In DNA, the CDR3 is TGCAGCGTTGAAGATAATGAGGGTGAGGACACTGAAGCTTTCTTT. It specifies CSVEDNEGEDTEAFF. This chain links TRBV29-1 with TRBJ1-1, with D unresolved. CDR1 and CDR2 (germline): SQVTM, ANQGSEA. The CDR3 loop spans 15 amino acids. Deletions cut 0 bases from V and 3 bases from J, with 14 bases between.

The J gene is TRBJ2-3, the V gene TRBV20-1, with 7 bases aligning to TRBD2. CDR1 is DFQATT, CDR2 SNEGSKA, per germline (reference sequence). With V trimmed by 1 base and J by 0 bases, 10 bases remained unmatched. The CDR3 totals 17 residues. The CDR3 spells CSARGGGGGGSTDTQYF. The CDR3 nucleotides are TGCAGTGCTAGAGGGGGGGGGGGGGGAGGAAGCACAGATACGCAGTATTTT.

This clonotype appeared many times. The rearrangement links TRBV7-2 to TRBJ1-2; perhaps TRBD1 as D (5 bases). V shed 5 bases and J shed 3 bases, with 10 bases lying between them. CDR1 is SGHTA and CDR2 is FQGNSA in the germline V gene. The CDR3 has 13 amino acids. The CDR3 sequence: CASSRGGDYGYTF. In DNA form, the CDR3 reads TGTGCCAGCAGCCGCGGGGGGGACTATGGCTACACCTTC.

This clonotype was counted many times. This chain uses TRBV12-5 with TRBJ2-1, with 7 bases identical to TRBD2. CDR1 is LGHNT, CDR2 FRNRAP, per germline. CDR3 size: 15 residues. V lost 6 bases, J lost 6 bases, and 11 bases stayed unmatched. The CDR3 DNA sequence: TGTGCTAGTGGAACACCGGGAGGACCAACCAATGAGCAGTTCTTC. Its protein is CASGTPGGPTNEQFF.

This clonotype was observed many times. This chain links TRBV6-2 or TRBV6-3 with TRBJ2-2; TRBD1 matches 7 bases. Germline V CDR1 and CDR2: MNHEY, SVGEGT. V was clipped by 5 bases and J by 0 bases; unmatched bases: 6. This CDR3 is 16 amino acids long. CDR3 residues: CASSPGQLTNTGELFF. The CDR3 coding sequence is TGTGCCAGCAGTCCGGGACAGCTTACGAACACCGGGGAGCTGTTTTTT.

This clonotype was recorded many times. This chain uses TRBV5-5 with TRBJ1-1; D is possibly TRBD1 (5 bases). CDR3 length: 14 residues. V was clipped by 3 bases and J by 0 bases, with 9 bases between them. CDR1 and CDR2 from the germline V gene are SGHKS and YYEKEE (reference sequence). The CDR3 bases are TGTGCCAGCAGCTGGGGACGGATGAACACTGAAGCTTTCTTT. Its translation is CASSWGRMNTEAFF.

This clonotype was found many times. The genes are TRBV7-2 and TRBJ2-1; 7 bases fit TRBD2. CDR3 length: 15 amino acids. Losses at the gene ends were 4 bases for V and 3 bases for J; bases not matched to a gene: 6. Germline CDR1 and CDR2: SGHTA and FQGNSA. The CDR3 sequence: CASSWSAGNYNEQFF. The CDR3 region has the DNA TGTGCCAGCAGCTGGTCAGCGGGGAACTACAATGAGCAGTTCTTC.

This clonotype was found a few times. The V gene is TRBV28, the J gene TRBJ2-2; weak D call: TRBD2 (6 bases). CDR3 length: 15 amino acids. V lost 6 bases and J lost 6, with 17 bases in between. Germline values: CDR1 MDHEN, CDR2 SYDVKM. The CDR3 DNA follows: TGTGCCAGCAGAACACCAACCGGGGGTGCCGGGGAGCTGTTTTTT. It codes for CASRTPTGGAGELFF.

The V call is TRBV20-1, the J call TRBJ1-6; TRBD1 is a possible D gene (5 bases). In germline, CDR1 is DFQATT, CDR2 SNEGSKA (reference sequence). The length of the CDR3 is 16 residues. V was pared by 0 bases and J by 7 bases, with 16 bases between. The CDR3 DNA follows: TGCAGTGCTAGAGACCAGTCCGGGACGTTGAATTCACCCCTCCACTTT. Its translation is CSARDQSGTLNSPLHF.

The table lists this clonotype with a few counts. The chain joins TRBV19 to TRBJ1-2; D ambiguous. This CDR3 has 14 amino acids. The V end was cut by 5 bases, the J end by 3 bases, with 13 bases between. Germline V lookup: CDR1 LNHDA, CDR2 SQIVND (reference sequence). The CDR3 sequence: CASSWSWGDYGYTF. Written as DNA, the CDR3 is TGTGCCAGTAGTTGGTCTTGGGGTGACTATGGCTACACCTTC.

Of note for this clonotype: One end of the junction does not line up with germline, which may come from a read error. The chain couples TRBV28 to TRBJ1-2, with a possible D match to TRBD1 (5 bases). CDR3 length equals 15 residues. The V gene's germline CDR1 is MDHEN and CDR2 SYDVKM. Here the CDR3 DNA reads TGTGCCAGCAGTTTCCCCGGGGGGACGTTCTATCGCTACACCTTC. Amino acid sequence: CASSFPGGTFYRYTF.